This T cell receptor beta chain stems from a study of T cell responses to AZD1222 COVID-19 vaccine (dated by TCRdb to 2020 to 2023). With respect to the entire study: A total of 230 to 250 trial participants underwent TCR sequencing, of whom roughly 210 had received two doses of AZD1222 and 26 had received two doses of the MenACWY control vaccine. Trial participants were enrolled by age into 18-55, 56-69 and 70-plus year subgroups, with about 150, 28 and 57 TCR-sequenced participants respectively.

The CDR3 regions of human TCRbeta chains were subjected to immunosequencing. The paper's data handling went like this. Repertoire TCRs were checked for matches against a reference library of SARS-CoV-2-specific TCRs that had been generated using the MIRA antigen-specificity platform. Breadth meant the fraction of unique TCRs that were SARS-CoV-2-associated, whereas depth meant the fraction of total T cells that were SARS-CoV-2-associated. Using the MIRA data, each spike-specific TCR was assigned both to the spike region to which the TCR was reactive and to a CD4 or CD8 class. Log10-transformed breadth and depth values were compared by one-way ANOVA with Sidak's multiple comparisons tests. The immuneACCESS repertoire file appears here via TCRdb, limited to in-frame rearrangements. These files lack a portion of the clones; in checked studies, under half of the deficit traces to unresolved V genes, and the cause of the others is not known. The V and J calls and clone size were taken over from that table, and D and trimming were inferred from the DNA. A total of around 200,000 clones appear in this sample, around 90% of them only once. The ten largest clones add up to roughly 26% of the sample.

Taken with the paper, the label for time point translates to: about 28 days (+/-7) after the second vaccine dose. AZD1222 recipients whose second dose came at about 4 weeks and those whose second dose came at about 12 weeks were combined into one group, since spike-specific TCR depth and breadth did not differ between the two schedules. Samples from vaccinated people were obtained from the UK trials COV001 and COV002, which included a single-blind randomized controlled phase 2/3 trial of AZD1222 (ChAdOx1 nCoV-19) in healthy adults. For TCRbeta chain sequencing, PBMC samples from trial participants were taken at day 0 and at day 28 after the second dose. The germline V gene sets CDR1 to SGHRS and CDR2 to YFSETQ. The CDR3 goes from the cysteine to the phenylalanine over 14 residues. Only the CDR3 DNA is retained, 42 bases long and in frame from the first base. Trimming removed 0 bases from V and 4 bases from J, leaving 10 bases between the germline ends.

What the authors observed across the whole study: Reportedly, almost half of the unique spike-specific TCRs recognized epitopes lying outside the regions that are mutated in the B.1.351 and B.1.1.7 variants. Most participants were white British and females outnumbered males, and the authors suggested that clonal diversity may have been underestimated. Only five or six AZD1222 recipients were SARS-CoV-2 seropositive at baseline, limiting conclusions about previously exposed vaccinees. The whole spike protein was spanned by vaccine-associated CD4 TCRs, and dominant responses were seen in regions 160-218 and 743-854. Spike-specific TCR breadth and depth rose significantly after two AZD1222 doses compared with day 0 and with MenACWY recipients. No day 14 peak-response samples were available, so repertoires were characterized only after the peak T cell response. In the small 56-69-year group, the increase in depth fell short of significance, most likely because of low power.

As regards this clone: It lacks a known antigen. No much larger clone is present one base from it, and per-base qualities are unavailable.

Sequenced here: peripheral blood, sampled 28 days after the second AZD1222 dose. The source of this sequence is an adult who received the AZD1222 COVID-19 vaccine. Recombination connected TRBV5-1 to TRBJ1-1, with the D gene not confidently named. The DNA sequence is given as TGCGCCAGCAGCTTGGGGGCAGGAGGCACTGAAGCTTTCTTT. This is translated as CASSLGAGGTEAFF.